The 16 T cell receptor beta chains below come from one sample, sequenced in a study of blood T cells in healthy people across ages. Then a second PCR, running roughly 7 to 11 cycles, was carried out with a sample-barcoded 5' primer and a J-beta primer mix. TCRdb ran MiXCR on the 5' RACE reads and lists one entry per CDR3 protein. This table holds 800,000 or so distinct CDR3 sequences, approximately 65% found once. The sample was blood. The receptors stem from a young man in good health.

This clonotype was found a few times. The CDR3 nucleotides are TGTGCCAGCACCGCACAGAGCTCCTACGAGCAGTACTTC. Translating it yields CASTAQSSYEQYF. The rearrangement links TRBV21-1 to TRBJ2-7. TRBV21-1 constitutes a pseudogene. The CDR3 is 13 amino acids.

The chain recombines TRBV27 with TRBJ1-5, with TRBD1 as a possible D gene (5 bases). The CDR3 is 16 residues long. The V and J ends lost 4 bases and 0 bases respectively, with 13 bases between them. Germline V gives CDR1 MNHEY, CDR2 SMNVEV (reference sequence). The CDR3 is CASSSLAGTSNQPQHF. The CDR3 nucleotides read TGTGCCAGCAGTTCCCTGGCAGGGACTAGCAATCAGCCCCAGCATTTT.

The rearrangement joins TRBV6-6 to TRBJ2-3; D possibly corresponds to TRBD1 (6 bases). V was trimmed by 6 bases and J by 4 bases, leaving 20 bases between them. In germline, CDR1 is MNHNY, CDR2 SVGAGI (reference sequence). CDR3 length equals 16 residues. In DNA form, the CDR3 reads TGTGCCAGCAGGGTTCGCCGGGACACTCGAGCAGATACGCAGTATTTT. Translating it yields CASRVRRDTRADTQYF.

The chain is built from TRBV9 and TRBJ2-3; TRBD2 aligns across 9 bases. Losses at the gene ends were 3 bases for V and 3 bases for J; bases not matched to a gene: 5. The germline CDR1 and CDR2 sequences are SGDLS and YYNGEE. CDR3 size: 15 residues. The CDR3 loop is CASSEISGGTDTQYF. CDR3 sequence (DNA): TGTGCCAGCAGCGAAATTAGCGGGGGAACAGATACGCAGTATTTT.

The V call is TRBV30, the J call TRBJ2-5; 10 bases align to TRBD2. After removal of 2 bases from V and 5 bases from J, the junction contained 8 bases not matched to a gene. The CDR3 has 15 residues. Per the germline V gene, CDR1 is GTSNPN and CDR2 is SVGIG (reference sequence). CDR3 nucleotides: TGTGCCTGGAGTCCTTTAGCGGGGGGCAGTGAGACCCAGTACTTC. As protein: CAWSPLAGGSETQYF.

The chain is built from TRBV11-2 and TRBJ2-3; D might be TRBD2 (5 bases). V gave up 4 bases and J gave up 4 bases, with 9 bases separating them. CDR1 and CDR2 (germline): SGHAT, FQNNGV. The CDR3 loop spans 13 amino acids. The chain's CDR3 is CASSSLVSDTQYF. Written as DNA, the CDR3 is TGTGCCAGCAGCTCACTAGTTTCAGATACGCAGTATTTT.

V and J are TRBV9 and TRBJ2-2; D ambiguous. Trimming took 0 bases from V and 0 from J, leaving 6 bases between them. The V gene's germline CDR1 is SGDLS and CDR2 YYNGEE. CDR3 length: 15 amino acids. The DNA for the CDR3 is TGTGCCAGCAGCGTAGGGTGGGCGAACACCGGGGAGCTGTTTTTT. It encodes CASSVGWANTGELFF.

V is TRBV7-8 and J is TRBJ2-7; 9 bases match TRBD1. Trimming took 5 bases from V and 3 from J; bases not matched to a gene: 14. The CDR3 is made up of 17 amino acids. Germline values: CDR1 SGHVS, CDR2 FQNEAQ. CDR3 DNA sequence: TGTGCCAGCAGCCTTTACACCGGGACAGGGCCAGGCTACGAGCAGTACTTC. It encodes CASSLYTGTGPGYEQYF.

The chain has TRBV6-1 and TRBJ2-5, with D possibly matching TRBD2 (5 bases). V was trimmed by 1 base and J by 1 base, leaving 13 bases between them. The CDR3 runs to 16 residues. From germline, CDR1 is MNHNS and CDR2 SASEGT. The chain's CDR3 is CASSEGRLRIQETQYF. CDR3 DNA sequence: TGTGCCAGCAGTGAAGGCCGACTACGGATCCAAGAGACCCAGTACTTC.

The gene calls are TRBV7-2 and TRBJ1-5; D is undetermined. V dropped 2 bases and J dropped 4 bases, with 6 bases sitting between them. In germline, CDR1 is SGHTA, CDR2 FQGNSA. This CDR3 comprises 13 residues. CDR3 sequence: CASSLQLNQPQHF. DNA for the CDR3: TGTGCCAGCAGCTTACAGCTTAATCAGCCCCAGCATTTT.

The chain couples TRBV28 to TRBJ2-6; the D gene could be TRBD1 or TRBD2 (6 bases each). The CDR3 runs to 15 residues. The germline V gene has CDR1 MDHEN and CDR2 SYDVKM. V lost 7 bases and J 0 bases, leaving 10 bases between the germline ends. CDR3 residues: CASKGGNSGANVLTF. The CDR3 DNA reads as TGTGCCAGCAAAGGGGGGAACTCTGGGGCCAACGTCCTGACTTTC.

V gene TRBV20-1 combines with J gene TRBJ1-2; D unresolved. The CDR3 loop spans 12 amino acids. Deletions cut 6 bases from V and 3 bases from J, with 11 bases between. Germline assignment: CDR1 DFQATT and CDR2 SNEGSKA (reference sequence). The CDR3 loop is CSATPQHYGYTF. DNA for the CDR3: TGCAGTGCAACCCCACAGCACTATGGCTACACCTTC.

The chain couples TRBV3-1 to TRBJ1-6; 7 bases line up with TRBD1. There are 14 residues in the CDR3. Losses at the gene ends were 5 bases for V and 6 bases for J; bases not matched to a gene: 4. The V gene's germline CDR1 is LGHDT and CDR2 YNNKEL (reference sequence). CDR3 loop: CASSTDRLNSPLHF. The CDR3 bases are TGTGCCAGCAGCACGGACAGGCTTAATTCACCCCTCCACTTT.

The V and J genes are TRBV25-1 and TRBJ2-4; D is undetermined. Judging by the DNA end, TRBJ2-7 fits better; the J call may be wrong. This CDR3 spans 15 amino acids. Germline CDR1 reads MGHDK; CDR2 reads SYGVNS. The CDR3 region has the DNA TGTGCCAGCAGTGATTCCCGGATTCTCCCCTACGAGCAGTACTTC. The encoded protein is CASSDSRILPYEQYF.

The chain uses TRBV29-1 and TRBJ1-1; a possible D gene is TRBD1 (5 bases). Germline V gene lookup returns CDR1 SQVTM and CDR2 ANQGSEA. The length of the CDR3 is 14 residues. V gave up 5 bases and J gave up 0 bases, with 13 bases separating them. This CDR3 is CSVPTTAMNTEAFF. The DNA of the CDR3 is TGCAGCGTTCCGACGACAGCAATGAACACTGAAGCTTTCTTT.

V is TRBV7-8 and J is TRBJ2-1; D remains unclear. V lost 2 bases, J lost 6 bases, and 5 bases lay in between. The CDR3 runs to 12 residues. From germline, CDR1 is SGHVS and CDR2 FQNEAQ. The CDR3 here is CASSLYANEQFF. The CDR3 nucleotides are TGTGCCAGCAGCTTATATGCCAATGAGCAGTTCTTC. Variable domain in full (rest from reference TRBV7-8 and TRBJ2-1): GAGVSQSPRYKVAKRGQDVALRCDPISGHVSLFWYQQALGQGPEFLTYFQNEAQLDKSGLPSDRFFAERPEGSVSTLKIQRTQQEDSAVYLCASSLYANEQFFGPGTRLTVL.